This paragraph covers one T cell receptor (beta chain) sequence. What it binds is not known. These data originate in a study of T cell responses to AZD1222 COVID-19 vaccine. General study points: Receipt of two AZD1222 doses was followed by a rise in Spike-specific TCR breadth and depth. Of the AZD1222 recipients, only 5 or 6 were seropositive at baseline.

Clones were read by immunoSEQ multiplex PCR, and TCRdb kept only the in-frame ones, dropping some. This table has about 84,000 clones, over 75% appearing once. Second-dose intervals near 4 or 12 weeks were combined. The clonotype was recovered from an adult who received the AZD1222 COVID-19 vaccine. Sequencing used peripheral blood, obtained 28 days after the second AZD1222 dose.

The CDR3 coding sequence is TGTGCCAGCAGTCCACGTCAGGATCAGCCCCAGCATTTT. Protein: CASSPRQDQPQHF. The chain has TRBV12-3 or TRBV12-4 and TRBJ1-5; D call uncertain. V shed 5 bases and J shed 5 bases, with 10 bases lying between them. The CDR3 is 13 residues long.